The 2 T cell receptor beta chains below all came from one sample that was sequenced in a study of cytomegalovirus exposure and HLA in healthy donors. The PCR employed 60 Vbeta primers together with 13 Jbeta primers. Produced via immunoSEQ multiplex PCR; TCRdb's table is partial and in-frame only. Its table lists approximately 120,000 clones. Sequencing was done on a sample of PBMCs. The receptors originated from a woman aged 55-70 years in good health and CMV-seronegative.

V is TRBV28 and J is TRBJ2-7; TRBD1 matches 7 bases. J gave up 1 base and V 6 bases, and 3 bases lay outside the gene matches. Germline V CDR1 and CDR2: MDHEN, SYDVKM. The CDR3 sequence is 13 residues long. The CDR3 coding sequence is TGTGCCAGCAGGACAGGGATATCCTACGAGCAGTACTTC. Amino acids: CASRTGISYEQYF.

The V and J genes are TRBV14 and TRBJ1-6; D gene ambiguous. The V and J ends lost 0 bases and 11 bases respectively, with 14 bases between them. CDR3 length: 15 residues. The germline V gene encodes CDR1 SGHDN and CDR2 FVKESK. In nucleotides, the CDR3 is TGTGCCAGCAGCCAAGATACGGCAGGCAATCCACCCCTCCACTTT. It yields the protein CASSQDTAGNPPLHF.